This T cell receptor beta chain came from a study of technical replicates of blood from several donors. This CDR3 is 15 amino acids long. Trimming left V 5 bases short and J 5 bases short, with 15 bases between. Germline CDR1 and CDR2: MDHEN and SYDVKM. The assay was immunoSEQ multiplex PCR, and TCRdb's table has in-frame clones only and misses some. The data contain over 75,000 clones, around 97% of them seen just once; the ten biggest clones take up 0.18%. This TCR derives from a human donor in good health. Sequencing used T cells isolated from PBMCs. This rearrangement joins TRBV28 to TRBJ1-4; a weak D match, TRBD1 (6 bases). In nucleotides, the CDR3 is TGTGCCAGCAGTAAGCTAGACAGGCTGAATGAAAAACTGTTTTTT. It yields the protein CASSKLDRLNEKLFF.